The clone carrying this T cell receptor beta chain was detected many times. With a much larger clone just one base away, this may be a read error. Using genomic DNA as the template, TCR beta VDJ and CDR3 profiling was carried out. TCRdb recomputed calls from the reads with MiXCR, one row per CDR3 protein. The sample contains some 160,000 distinct CDR3 sequences, about 48% of which appear only once. The CDR3 has 11 residues. From germline, CDR1 is SQVTM and CDR2 ANQGSEA. This sample was taken from a study of CD8+CD57+ T cells in acquired aplastic anemia. The sequenced patients had an expansion of CD8+CD57+ cells seen by flow cytometry.

The sequencing input was sorted CD4+, CD8+, or CD8+CD57+ T cells (not recorded which) from PBMCs. The TCR was taken from a human donor with aplastic anemia. This sequence joins TRBV29-1 and TRBJ2-1; D uncertain. CDR3 residues: CSVESYSEQFF. CDR3 bases: TGCAGCGTTGAGAGTTACAGTGAGCAGTTCTTC.